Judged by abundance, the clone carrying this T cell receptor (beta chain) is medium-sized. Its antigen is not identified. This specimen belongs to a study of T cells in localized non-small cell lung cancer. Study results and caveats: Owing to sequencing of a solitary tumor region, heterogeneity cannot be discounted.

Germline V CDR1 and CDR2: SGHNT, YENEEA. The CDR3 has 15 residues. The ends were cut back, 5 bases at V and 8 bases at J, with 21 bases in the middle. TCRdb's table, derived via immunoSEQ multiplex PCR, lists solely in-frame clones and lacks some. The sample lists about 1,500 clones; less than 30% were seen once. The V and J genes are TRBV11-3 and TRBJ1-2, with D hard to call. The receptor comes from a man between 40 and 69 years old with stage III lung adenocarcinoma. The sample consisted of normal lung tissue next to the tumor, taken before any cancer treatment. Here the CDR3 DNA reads TGTGCCAGCAGCGACAAGCTCCAGGCCGATCCGGGCTACACCTTC. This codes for CASSDKLQADPGYTF.